The clone carrying this T cell receptor (beta chain) was observed many times. Its target is not known. The data were obtained in a study of human T cells and chemical hapten exposure. Study overall: DPC at 2% was the sensitizing agent, placed on 2 cm by 2 cm of upper inner arm skin. General study findings and limits: Expanded TCRs grouped into significantly more large CDR3 similarity clusters than controls produced.

Time point specified: patch test 1, 2 weeks after DPC sensitization. Noted treatment: therapeutic diphenylcyclopropenone sensitization with weekly scalp DPC. From whole blood left unfractionated, total RNA was extracted. In the library, unique molecular identifiers were attached to individual cDNA molecules. TCRdb analysed the RACE reads with MiXCR anew, one entry per CDR3 protein. Of fewer than 50,000 distinct CDR3 sequences listed, more than 3% are singletons. The specimen was whole blood, collected in connection with sensitization to the hapten diphenylcyclopropenone (DPC). The sequence was obtained from a man aged 50 to 60 with alopecia areata. Some clones in this sample may be carry-over from other donors' samples.

This CDR3 reads CAWTTSYDRPNTGELFF. The CDR3 nucleotides read TGTGCCTGGACCACCTCCTATGACAGACCGAACACCGGGGAGCTGTTTTTT. V gene TRBV30 combines with J gene TRBJ2-2; D perhaps matches TRBD1 (5 bases). Germline V lookup: CDR1 GTSNPN, CDR2 SVGIG (reference sequence). This CDR3 is 17 amino acids long. V was trimmed by 4 bases and J by 0 bases, leaving 18 bases between them.